This TCR beta chain was sequenced during a study of shared clonotypes between healthy human individuals. Investigators divided CD4+ cells into CD45RA+ naive and CD45RA-negative memory subsets. Germline V gene lookup returns CDR1 SGHVS and CDR2 FQNEAQ. Trimming took 4 bases from V and 3 from J, leaving 13 bases between them. The CDR3 is made up of 14 amino acids. Using immunoSEQ multiplex PCR, the repertoire was profiled, and TCRdb retains in-frame clones only, with some absent. The table lists about 1.5 million clones, more than 95% of them singletons. V is TRBV7-8 and J is TRBJ2-7; D possibly matches TRBD1 or TRBD2 (6 bases each). The sequence derives from a young man in good health. Sequenced: naive CD4+ T cells sorted from blood. Subset of the sample: CD45RA+ positively selected. The CDR3 here is CASSSEGGHYEQYF. The CDR3 DNA reads TGTGCCAGCAGCTCCGAGGGGGGACACTACGAGCAGTACTTC.